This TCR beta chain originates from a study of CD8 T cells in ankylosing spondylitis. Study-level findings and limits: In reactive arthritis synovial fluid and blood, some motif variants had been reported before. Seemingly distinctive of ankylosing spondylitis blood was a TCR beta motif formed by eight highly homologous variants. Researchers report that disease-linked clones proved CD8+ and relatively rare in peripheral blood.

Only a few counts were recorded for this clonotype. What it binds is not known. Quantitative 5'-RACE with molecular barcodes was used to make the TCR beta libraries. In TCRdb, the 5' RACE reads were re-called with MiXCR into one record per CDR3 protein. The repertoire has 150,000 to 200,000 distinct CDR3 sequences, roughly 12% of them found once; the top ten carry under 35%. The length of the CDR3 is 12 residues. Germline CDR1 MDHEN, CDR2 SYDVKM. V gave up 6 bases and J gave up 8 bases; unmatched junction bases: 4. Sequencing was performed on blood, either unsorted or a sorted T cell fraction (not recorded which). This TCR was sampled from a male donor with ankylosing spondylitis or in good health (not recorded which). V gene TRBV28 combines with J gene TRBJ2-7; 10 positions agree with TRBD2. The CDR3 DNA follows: TGTGCCAGCAGAAGCGGGGGGGCAAAGCAGTACTTC. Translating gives CASRSGGAKQYF.